Listed below are T cell receptor beta chains from one sample, sequenced in a study of T cell therapy after organ transplantation. Generated by immunoSEQ multiplex PCR, the TCRdb table keeps only in-frame clones and is missing some. The sample has about 48,000 clones, approximately 94% seen once. Antigens for these TCRs are unknown. This material consisted of CD8+ T cells from blood, taken before autologous CMV-specific T cell therapy. These receptors all stem from a human patient who had received a solid organ transplant and had CMV disease. CDR3s include the opening cysteine and the closing phenylalanine or tryptophan. A D gene is named only where the DNA matches it firmly. The size field is filled for only some rows; it gives once, few, many or a size class.

- TRBJ2-7 TRBV7-8 - CASSSDTGLEQYF TGTGCCAGCAGCTCTGACACAGGGCTCGAGCAGTACTTC
- TRBJ2-7 TRBV19 - CASSTKRSSYEQYF TGTGCCAGTAGTACCAAAAGGAGCTCCTACGAGCAGTACTTC
- TRBJ1-4 TRBV5-6 - CASSQRGRRNEKLFF TGTGCCAGCAGCCAGAGGGGCAGGCGAAATGAAAAACTGTTTTTT
- TRBJ2-3 TRBV6-5 TRBD2 CASSLAGGSTDTQYF TGTGCCAGCAGTTTAGCGGGGGGGAGCACAGATACGCAGTATTTT
- TRBJ1-1 TRBV30 TRBD1 CAWDRGNTEAFF TGTGCCTGGGACAGGGGGAACACTGAAGCTTTCTTT
- TRBJ1-5 TRBV7-9 TRBD1 CASSLDRTGQGKLQPQHF TGTGCCAGCAGCTTAGATCGGACGGGACAGGGAAAACTTCAGCCCCAGCATTTT
- TRBJ1-1 TRBV6-1 - CASSPRHYSGTEAFF TGTGCCAGCAGCCCGAGACACTATTCTGGCACTGAAGCTTTCTTT
- TRBJ2-3 TRBV28 TRBD2 CASSIASGRRDTQYF TGTGCCAGCAGTATAGCTAGCGGGAGGAGAGATACGCAGTATTTT
- TRBJ1-1 TRBV7-2 - CASSLRSLFTEAFF TGTGCCAGCAGCTTAAGATCGTTATTTACTGAAGCTTTCTTT
- TRBJ2-6 TRBV6-5 - CASTYREGANVLTF TGTGCCAGCACCTACAGGGAAGGGGCCAACGTCCTGACTTTC
- TRBJ1-4 TRBV2 TRBD1 CASQQQGVTNEKLFF TGTGCCAGCCAGCAACAGGGGGTCACTAATGAAAAACTGTTTTTT
- TRBJ1-4 TRBV11-2 - CASSAEAGLATNEKLFF TGTGCCAGCAGCGCCGAGGCAGGGCTTGCAACTAATGAAAAACTGTTTTTT
- TRBJ2-7 TRBV13 - CASSLAVYRNYEQYF TGTGCCAGCAGCTTAGCAGTTTACAGAAACTACGAGCAGTACTTC
- TRBJ1-1 TRBV4-1 - CASSLGGGSMNTEAFF TGCGCCAGCAGCCTCGGTGGGGGTAGCATGAACACTGAAGCTTTCTTT
- TRBJ2-3 TRBV11-2 TRBD1 CASSLVRYRGGDTQYF TGTGCCAGCAGCTTAGTGAGGTACAGGGGCGGGGATACGCAGTATTTT
- TRBJ1-1 TRBV7-2 TRBD1 CASSTRDREVAFF TGTGCCAGCAGCACCCGGGACAGGGAGGTGGCTTTCTTT
- TRBJ2-3 TRBV19 TRBD2 CASSMAGAPTDTQYF TGTGCCAGTAGTATGGCGGGAGCCCCCACAGATACGCAGTATTTT
once TRBJ2-1 TRBV5-1 - CASSWTEGAYNEQFF TGCGCCAGCAGCTGGACGGAGGGGGCTTACAATGAGCAGTTCTTC
- TRBJ1-2 TRBV4-1 - CASSQGQQVYGYTF TGCGCCAGCAGCCAAGGGCAACAGGTTTATGGCTACACCTTC
- TRBJ2-5 TRBV2 TRBD2 CASSGLAGEETQYF TGTGCCAGCAGCGGACTAGCGGGAGAAGAGACCCAGTACTTC
- TRBJ2-7 TRBV6-5 - CASTYQPGNSYEQYF TGTGCCAGCACCTATCAGCCGGGAAACTCCTACGAGCAGTACTTC
- TRBJ1-1 TRBV7-9 - CASTLGAPLLAFF TGTGCCAGCACCCTAGGGGCCCCCCTTCTTGCTTTCTTT
- TRBJ1-5 TRBV27 - CASSSRDLRYSNQPQHF TGTGCCAGCAGTTCTCGGGACCTGCGATATAGCAATCAGCCCCAGCATTTT
- TRBJ2-3 TRBV6-5 - CASNIGDTQYF TGTGCCAGCAATATCGGGGATACGCAGTATTTT
- TRBJ2-3 TRBV7-3 - CASSTQGARTDTQYF TGTGCCAGCAGCACGCAGGGTGCGCGCACAGATACGCAGTATTTT
- TRBJ2-5 TRBV6-5 - CASSYFEGSRETQYF TGTGCCAGCAGTTACTTTGAGGGGTCGCGAGAGACCCAGTACTTC
- TRBJ2-7 TRBV19 - CASSPQSSYEQYF TGTGCCAGTAGCCCCCAGAGTTCCTACGAGCAGTACTTC
few TRBJ1-5 TRBV6-5 - CASSSGSGDQPQHF TGTGCCAGCAGCTCAGGGAGCGGGGATCAGCCCCAGCATTTT
once TRBJ2-4 TRBV27 - CASRMDSGRNIQYF TGTGCCAGCAGAATGGACAGTGGTCGGAACATTCAGTACTTC
- TRBJ2-2 TRBV30 - CAWSVIGWELFF TGTGCCTGGAGTGTAATTGGCTGGGAGCTGTTTTTT
- TRBJ2-3 TRBV19 TRBD2 CASSVASGSTDTQYF TGTGCCAGTAGTGTTGCTAGCGGCAGCACAGATACGCAGTATTTT
- TRBJ1-1 TRBV4-2 TRBD1 CASSPEGAPEAFF TGTGCCAGCAGCCCAGAGGGGGCTCCTGAAGCTTTCTTT
- TRBJ2-1 TRBV7-9 - CASSTRASGTLDNEQFF TGTGCCAGCAGCACTAGAGCCAGTGGGACATTGGACAATGAGCAGTTCTTC
- TRBJ1-2 TRBV11-2 - CASRLVNGYTF TGTGCCAGCCGCTTGGTTAATGGCTACACCTTC
- TRBJ2-2 TRBV6-5 TRBD1 CASSYDQGAIGELFF TGTGCCAGCAGTTACGATCAGGGGGCGATCGGGGAGCTGTTTTTT
- TRBJ1-5 TRBV9 - CASSVGGERQPQHF TGTGCCAGCAGCGTAGGGGGTGAGCGACAGCCCCAGCATTTT
- TRBJ2-7 TRBV27 - CASSLGQGTYEQYF TGTGCCAGCAGTTTAGGGCAGGGCACCTACGAGCAGTACTTC
- TRBJ2-1 TRBV25-1 - CASSDWYNEQFF TGTGCCAGCAGTGATTGGTACAATGAGCAGTTCTTC
few TRBJ2-7 TRBV6-6 TRBD1 CASSVQGHEQYF TGTGCCAGCAGTGTACAGGGGCACGAGCAGTACTTC
medium-sized TRBJ2-1 TRBV6-4 TRBD2 CASSDESGGAHEQFF TGTGCCAGCAGTGACGAAAGCGGGGGGGCCCATGAGCAGTTCTTC
- TRBJ2-7 TRBV27 - CASSLGPSGVIEQYF TGTGCCAGCAGTTTAGGACCCTCTGGGGTAATCGAGCAGTACTTC